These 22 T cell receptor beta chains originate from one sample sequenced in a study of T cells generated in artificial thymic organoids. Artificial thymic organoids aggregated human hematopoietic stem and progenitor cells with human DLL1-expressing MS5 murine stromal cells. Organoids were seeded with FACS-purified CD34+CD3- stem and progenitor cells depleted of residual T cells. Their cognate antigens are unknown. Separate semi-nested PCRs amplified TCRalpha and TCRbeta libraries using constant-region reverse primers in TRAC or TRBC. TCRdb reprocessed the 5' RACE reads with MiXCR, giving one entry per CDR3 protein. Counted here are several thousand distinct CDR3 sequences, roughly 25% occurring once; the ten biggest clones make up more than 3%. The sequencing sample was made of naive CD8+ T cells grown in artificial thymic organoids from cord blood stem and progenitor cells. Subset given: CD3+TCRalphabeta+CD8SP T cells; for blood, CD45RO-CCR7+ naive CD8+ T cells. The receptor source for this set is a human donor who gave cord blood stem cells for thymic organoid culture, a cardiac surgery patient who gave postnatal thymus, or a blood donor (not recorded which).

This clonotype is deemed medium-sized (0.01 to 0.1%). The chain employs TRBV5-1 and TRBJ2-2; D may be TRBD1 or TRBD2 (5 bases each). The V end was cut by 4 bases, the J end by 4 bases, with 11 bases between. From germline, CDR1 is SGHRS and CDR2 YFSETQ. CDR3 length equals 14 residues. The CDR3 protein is CASSPGAGTGELFF. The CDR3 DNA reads TGCGCCAGCAGCCCTGGGGCGGGCACCGGGGAGCTGTTTTTT.

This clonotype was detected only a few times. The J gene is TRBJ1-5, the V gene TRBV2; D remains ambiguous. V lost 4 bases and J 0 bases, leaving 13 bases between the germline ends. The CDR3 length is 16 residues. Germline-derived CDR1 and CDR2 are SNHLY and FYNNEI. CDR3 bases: TGTGCCAGCAGTGCAGGAAACTGCTATAGCAATCAGCCCCAGCATTTT. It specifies CASSAGNCYSNQPQHF.

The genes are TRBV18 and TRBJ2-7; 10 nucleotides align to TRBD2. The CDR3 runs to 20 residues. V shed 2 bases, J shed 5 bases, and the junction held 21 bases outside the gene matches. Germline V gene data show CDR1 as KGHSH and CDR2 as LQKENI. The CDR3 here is CASSPTGNSGGEGDRDEQYF. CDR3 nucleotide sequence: TGTGCCAGCTCACCAACCGGGAACAGCGGGGGGGAAGGGGATAGAGACGAGCAGTACTTC. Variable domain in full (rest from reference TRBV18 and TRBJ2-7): NAGVMQNPRHLVRRRGQEARLRCSPMKGHSHVYWYRQLPEEGLKFMVYLQKENIIDESGMPKERFSAEFPKEGPSILRIQQVVRGDSAAYFCASSPTGNSGGEGDRDEQYFGPGTRLTVT.

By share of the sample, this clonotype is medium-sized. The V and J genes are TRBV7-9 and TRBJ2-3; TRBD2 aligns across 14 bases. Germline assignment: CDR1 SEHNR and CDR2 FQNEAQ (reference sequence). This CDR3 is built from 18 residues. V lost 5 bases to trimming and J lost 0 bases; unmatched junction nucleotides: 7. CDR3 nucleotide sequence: TGTGCCAGCAGCCTCCGACTAGCGGGGGGGCTAAGCACAGATACGCAGTATTTT. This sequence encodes CASSLRLAGGLSTDTQYF. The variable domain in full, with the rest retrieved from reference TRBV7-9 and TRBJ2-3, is DTGVSQNPRHKITKRGQNVTFRCDPISEHNRLYWYRQTLGQGPEFLTYFQNEAQLEKSRLLSDRFSAERPKGSFSTLEIQRTEQGDSAMYLCASSLRLAGGLSTDTQYFGPGTRLTVL.

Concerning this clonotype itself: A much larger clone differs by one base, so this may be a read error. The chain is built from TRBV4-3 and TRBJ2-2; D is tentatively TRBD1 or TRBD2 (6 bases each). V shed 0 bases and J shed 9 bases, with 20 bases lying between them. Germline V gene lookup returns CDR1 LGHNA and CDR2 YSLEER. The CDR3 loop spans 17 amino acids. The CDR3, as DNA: TGCGCCAGCAGCCAAGATATAGGGTGGTCGGGGGACAGGGAGCTGTTTTTT. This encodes CASSQDIGWSGDRELFF.

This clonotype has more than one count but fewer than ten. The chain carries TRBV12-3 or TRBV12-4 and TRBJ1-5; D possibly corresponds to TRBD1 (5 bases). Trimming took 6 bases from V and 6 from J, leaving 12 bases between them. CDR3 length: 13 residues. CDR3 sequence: CASREGLAQPQHF. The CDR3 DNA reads TGTGCCAGCAGGGAGGGACTCGCTCAGCCCCAGCATTTT.

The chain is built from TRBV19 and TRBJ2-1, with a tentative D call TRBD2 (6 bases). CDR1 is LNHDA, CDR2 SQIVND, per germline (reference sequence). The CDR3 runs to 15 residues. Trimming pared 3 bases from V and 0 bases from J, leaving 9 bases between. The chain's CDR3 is CASSIGRSSYNEQFF. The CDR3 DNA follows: TGTGCCAGTAGTATTGGGAGGAGCTCCTACAATGAGCAGTTCTTC. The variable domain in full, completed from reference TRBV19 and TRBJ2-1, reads DGGITQSPKYLFRKEGQNVTLSCEQNLNHDAMYWYRQDPGQGLRLIYYSQIVNDFQKGDIAEGYSVSREKKESFPLTVTSAQKNPTAFYLCASSIGRSSYNEQFFGPGTRLTVL.

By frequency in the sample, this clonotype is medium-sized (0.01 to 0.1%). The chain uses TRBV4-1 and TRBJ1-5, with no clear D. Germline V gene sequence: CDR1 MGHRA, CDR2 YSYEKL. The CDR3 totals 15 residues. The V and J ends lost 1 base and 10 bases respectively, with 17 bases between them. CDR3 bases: TGCGCCAGCAGCCAAGGATACAGCGCACGGGGACCCCAGCATTTT. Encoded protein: CASSQGYSARGPQHF.

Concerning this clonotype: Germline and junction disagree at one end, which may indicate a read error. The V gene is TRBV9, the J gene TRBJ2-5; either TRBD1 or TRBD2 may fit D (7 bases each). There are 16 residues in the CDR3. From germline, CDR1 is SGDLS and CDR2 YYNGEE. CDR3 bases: TGTGCCAGCGGCGTAGGGGGGGACAGAGGTCAAGAGACCCAGTACTTC. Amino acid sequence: CASGVGGDRGQETQYF.

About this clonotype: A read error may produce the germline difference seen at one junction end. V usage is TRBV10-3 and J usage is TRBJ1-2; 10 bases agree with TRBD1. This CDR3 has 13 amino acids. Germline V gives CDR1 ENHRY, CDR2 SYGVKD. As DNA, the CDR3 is TGTGCCATCAGCCCGGGACAGGGGACTGGCCACACCTTC. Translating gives CAISPGQGTGHTF.

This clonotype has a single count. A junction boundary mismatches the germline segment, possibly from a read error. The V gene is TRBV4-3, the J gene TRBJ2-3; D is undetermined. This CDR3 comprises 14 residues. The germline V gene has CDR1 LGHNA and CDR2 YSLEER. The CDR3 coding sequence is TGCTCCAGCAGCCAAGAAGGCGGCCCCGGTACGCAGTATTTT. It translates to CSSSQEGGPGTQYF.

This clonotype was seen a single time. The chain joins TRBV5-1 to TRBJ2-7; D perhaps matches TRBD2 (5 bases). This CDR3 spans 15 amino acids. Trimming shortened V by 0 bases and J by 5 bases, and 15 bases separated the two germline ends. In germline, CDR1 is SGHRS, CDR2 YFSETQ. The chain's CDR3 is CASSLARGPRDEQYF. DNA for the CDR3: TGCGCCAGCAGCTTGGCCCGGGGTCCGAGGGACGAGCAGTACTTC. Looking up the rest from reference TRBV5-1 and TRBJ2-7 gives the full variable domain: KAGVTQTPRYLIKTRGQQVTLSCSPISGHRSVSWYQQTPGQGLQFLFEYFSETQRNKGNFPGRFSGRQFSNSRSEMNVSTLELGDSALYLCASSLARGPRDEQYFGPGTRLTVT.

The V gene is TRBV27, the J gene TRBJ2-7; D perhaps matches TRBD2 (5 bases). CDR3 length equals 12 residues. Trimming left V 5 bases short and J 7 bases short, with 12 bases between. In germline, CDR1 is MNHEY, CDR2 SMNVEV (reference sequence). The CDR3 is CASSGNGDEQYF. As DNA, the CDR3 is TGTGCCAGCAGTGGGAACGGGGATGAGCAGTACTTC.

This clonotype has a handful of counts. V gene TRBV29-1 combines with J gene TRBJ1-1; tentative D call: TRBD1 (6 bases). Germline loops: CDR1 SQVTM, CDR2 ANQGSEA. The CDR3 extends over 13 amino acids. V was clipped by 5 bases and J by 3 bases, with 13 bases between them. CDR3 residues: CSVFRGEDTEAFF. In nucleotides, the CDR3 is TGCAGCGTTTTCAGGGGAGAGGACACTGAAGCTTTCTTT.

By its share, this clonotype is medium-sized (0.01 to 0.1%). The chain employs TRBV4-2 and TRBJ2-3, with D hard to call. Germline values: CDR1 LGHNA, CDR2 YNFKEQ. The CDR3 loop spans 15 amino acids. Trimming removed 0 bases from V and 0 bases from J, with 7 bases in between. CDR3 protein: CASSQDLASTDTQYF. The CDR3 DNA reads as TGTGCCAGCAGCCAAGATTTGGCCAGCACAGATACGCAGTATTTT.

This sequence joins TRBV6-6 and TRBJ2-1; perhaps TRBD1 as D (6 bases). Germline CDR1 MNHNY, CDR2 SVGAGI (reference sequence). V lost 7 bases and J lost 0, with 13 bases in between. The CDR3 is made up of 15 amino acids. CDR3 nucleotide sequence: TGTGCCAGCATAAAGGGGGAAAGCTCCTACAATGAGCAGTTCTTC. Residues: CASIKGESSYNEQFF.

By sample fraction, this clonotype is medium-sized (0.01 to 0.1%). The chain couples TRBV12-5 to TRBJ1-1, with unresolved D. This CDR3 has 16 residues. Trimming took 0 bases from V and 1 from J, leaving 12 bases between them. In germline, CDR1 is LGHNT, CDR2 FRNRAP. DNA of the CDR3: TGTGCTAGTGGTTTGGTACTTTGTCCCCGGAACACTGAAGCTTTCTTT. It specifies CASGLVLCPRNTEAFF.

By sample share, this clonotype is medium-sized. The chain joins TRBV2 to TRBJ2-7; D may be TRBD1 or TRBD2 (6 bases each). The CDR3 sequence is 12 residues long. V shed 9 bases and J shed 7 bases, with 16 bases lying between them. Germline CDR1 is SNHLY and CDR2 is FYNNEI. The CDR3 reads CASGGRGEEQYF. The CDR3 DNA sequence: TGTGCCAGTGGGGGGCGGGGCGAGGAGCAGTACTTC.

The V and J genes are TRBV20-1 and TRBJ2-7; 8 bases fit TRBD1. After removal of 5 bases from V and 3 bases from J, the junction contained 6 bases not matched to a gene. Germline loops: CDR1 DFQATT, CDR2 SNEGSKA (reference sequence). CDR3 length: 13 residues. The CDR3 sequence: CSAGQGFGYEQYF. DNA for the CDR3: TGCAGTGCTGGACAGGGATTTGGCTACGAGCAGTACTTC.

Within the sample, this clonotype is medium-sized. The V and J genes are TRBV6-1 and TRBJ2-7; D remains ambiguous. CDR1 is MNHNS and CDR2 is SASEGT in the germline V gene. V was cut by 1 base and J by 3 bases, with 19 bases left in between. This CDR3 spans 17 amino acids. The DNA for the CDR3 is TGTGCCAGCAGTGAAGTGGAGAGCCTGATCTTAAACTACGAGCAGTACTTC. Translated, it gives CASSEVESLILNYEQYF.

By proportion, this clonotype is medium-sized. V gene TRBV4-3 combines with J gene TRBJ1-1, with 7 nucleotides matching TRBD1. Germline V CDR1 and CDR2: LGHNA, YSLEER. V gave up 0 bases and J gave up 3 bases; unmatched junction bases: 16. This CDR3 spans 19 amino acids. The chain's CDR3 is CASSQDPGPRRQGDTEAFF. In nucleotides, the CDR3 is TGCGCCAGCAGCCAAGATCCCGGCCCACGTCGACAGGGAGACACTGAAGCTTTCTTT.

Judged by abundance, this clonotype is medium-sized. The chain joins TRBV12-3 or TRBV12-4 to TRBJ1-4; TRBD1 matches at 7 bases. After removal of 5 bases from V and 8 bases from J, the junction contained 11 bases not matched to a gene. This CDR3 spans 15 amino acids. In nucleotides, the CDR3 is TGTGCCAGCAGTGCGTCCAGGGGGTTACGCGAAAAACTGTTTTTT. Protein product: CASSASRGLREKLFF.